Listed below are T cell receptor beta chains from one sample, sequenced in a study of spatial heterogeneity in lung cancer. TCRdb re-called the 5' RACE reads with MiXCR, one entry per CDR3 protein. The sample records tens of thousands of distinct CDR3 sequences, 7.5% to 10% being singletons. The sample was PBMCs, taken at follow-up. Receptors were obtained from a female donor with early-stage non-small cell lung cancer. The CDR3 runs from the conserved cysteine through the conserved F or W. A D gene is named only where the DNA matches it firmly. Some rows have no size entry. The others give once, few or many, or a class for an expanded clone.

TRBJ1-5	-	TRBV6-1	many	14	TGTGCCAGCAGTGAGAGGACAGGCAATCAGCCCCAGCATTTT	CASSERTGNQPQHF
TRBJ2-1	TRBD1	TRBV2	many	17	TGTGCCAGCAGTGAAGCGCTTCAGGGGGCGAAGGGTTTTGAGCAGTTCTTC	CASSEALQGAKGFEQFF
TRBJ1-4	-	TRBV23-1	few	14	TGCGCCAGCAGTCAATCGGAGTTGCGGGAAAAACTGTTTTTT	CASSQSELREKLFF
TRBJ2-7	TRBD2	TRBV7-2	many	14	TGTGCCAGCAGCTTTGGCGCGGGAGAAGGCGAGCAGTACTTC	CASSFGAGEGEQYF
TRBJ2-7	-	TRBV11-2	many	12	TGTGCCAGCAGCCCCGACCGCTACGAGCAGTACTTC	CASSPDRYEQYF
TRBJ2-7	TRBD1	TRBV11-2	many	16	TGTGCCAGCAGCTCCCTGAGGGGGCGGTCTTCCTACGAGCAGTACTTC	CASSSLRGRSSYEQYF
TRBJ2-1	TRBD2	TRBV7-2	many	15	TGTGCCAGCAGCCCGGGACTAGATAAAATCAATGAGCAGTTCTTC	CASSPGLDKINEQFF
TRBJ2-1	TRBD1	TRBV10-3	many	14	TGTGCCAGCCACCGGGACAGCACCTACAATGAGCAGTTCTTC	CASHRDSTYNEQFF
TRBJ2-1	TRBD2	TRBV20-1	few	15	TGCAGTGCTCCCTTGACTAGCGGGAGAGGGGGCGAGCAGTTCTTC	CSAPLTSGRGGEQFF
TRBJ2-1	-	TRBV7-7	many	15	TGTGCTAGCAGCTTAGGTCTTACTAACTACAATGAGCAGTTCTTC	CASSLGLTNYNEQFF
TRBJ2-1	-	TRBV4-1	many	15	TGCGCCAGCAGCCAACCCAGGGACTCCTACAATGAGCAGTTCTTC	CASSQPRDSYNEQFF
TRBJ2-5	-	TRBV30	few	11	TGTGCCTCCGGGCACCAAGAGACCCAGTACTTC	CASGHQETQYF
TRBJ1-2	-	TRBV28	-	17	TGTGCCAGCAGTTCCCCGCAGGGGATCAAGCTAAACTATGGCTACACCTTC	CASSSPQGIKLNYGYTF